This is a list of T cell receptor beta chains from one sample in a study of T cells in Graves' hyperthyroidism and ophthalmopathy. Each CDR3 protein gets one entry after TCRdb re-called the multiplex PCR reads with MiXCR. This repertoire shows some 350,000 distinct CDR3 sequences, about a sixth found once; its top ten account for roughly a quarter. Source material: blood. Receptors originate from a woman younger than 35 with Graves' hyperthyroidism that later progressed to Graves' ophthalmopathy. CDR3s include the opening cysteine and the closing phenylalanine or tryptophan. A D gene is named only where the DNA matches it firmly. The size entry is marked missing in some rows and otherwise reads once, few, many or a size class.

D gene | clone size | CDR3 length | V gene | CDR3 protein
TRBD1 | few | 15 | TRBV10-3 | CAIRGTGTGAYEQYF
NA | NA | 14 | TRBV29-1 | CSVEEGVSYNEQFF
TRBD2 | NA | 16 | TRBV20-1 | CSASSTSPPPSDTQYF
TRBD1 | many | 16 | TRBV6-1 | CASSRQQGAAKNIQYF
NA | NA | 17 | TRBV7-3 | CASSLTARGRGADTQYF
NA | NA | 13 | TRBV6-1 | CASSPGAPYEQYF
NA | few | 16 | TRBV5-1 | CASSLVATLNTGELFF
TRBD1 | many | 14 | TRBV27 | CASRPGGADYGYTF
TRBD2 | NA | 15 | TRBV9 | CASGIAGLSTDTQYF
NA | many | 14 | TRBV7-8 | CASSLDRYTDTQYF
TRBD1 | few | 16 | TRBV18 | CASSLGTVDSNQPQHF
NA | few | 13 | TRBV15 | CATSSGVPDTQYF
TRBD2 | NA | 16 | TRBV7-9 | CASSLAPSGYGETQYF
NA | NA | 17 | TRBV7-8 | CASRLYVGHSGTGELFF
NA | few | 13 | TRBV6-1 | CASRMTDQGTQYF
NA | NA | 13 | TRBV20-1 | CSARDRQEEKLFF
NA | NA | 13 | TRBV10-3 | CAISMDSQGPQHF
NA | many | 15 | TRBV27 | CASSLGSGSNQPQHF
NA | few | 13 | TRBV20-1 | CSARSFETDTQYF
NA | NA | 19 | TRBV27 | CASSTLFETGERYTGELFF
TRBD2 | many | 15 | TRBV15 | CATSRTSGSFDEQYF
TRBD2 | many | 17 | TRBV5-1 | CASSFSTSGSSYNEQFF
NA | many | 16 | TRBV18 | CASSFGTSRAYTEAFF
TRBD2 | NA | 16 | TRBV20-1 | CSARDLVSGRADEQFF
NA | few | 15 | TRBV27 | CASSLTGGGSYEQYF
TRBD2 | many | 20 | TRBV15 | CATSRDNLLAGVTYQETQYF
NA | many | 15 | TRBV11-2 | CASSLDLQGDYGYTF
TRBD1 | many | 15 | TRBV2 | CASSEQGAGNQPQHF